The 29 T cell receptor beta chains below all came from one sample that was sequenced in a study of CD8+ T cells in alopecia areata. Reverse transcription of extracted RNA yielded cDNA, which provided the sequencing template. Using immunoSEQ multiplex PCR, the repertoire was profiled, and TCRdb retains in-frame clones only, with some absent. Of some 130,000 clones in the sample, 58% were seen once. The sequences come from CD4+ T cells sorted from blood, collected at week 0. These receptors were obtained from a human donor with alopecia areata.

A few counts support this clone. V is TRBV11-1 and J is TRBJ2-1, with D uncertain. Germline V CDR1 and CDR2: SGHAT, FQDESV (reference sequence). Trimming shortened V by 5 bases and J by 5 bases, and 7 bases separated the two germline ends. The CDR3 runs 12 residues. The CDR3 coding sequence is TGTGCCAGCAGCCGCTCGAACAATGAGCAGTTCTTC. It specifies CASSRSNNEQFF.

The chain employs TRBV28 and TRBJ2-7; no clear D. Germline CDR1 and CDR2: MDHEN and SYDVKM. V lost 5 bases and J lost 1, with 12 bases in between. This CDR3 spans 14 amino acids. The CDR3: CASSGADRSYEQYF. Here the CDR3 DNA reads TGTGCCAGCAGTGGTGCTGACCGATCCTACGAGCAGTACTTC.

V is TRBV7-9 and J is TRBJ2-3; 9 nucleotides align to TRBD2. The CDR3 sequence is 15 residues long. CDR1 and CDR2 from the germline V gene are SEHNR and FQNEAQ (reference sequence). Trimming at V came to 4 bases and at J to 4 bases, leaving 6 bases not matched to a gene. The CDR3 sequence is CASSSLAGEADTQYF. The CDR3 DNA is TGTGCCAGCAGCTCCTTAGCGGGAGAGGCAGATACGCAGTATTTT. Looking up the rest from reference TRBV7-9 and TRBJ2-3 gives the full variable domain: DTGVSQNPRHKITKRGQNVTFRCDPISEHNRLYWYRQTLGQGPEFLTYFQNEAQLEKSRLLSDRFSAERPKGSFSTLEIQRTEQGDSAMYLCASSSLAGEADTQYFGPGTRLTVL.

This chain connects TRBV5-1 to TRBJ1-1; a weak D match, TRBD1 (5 bases). The germline V gene has CDR1 SGHRS and CDR2 YFSETQ. This CDR3 spans 16 amino acids. Trimming stripped 5 bases from V and 0 bases from J, with 17 bases between. The CDR3 nucleotides are TGCGCCAGCAGGATCCTGCAGGGACCCGTGAACACTGAAGCTTTCTTT. Translating gives CASRILQGPVNTEAFF.

The chain has TRBV19 and TRBJ2-1, with D uncertain. This CDR3 has 14 residues. Between the trimmed V and J ends, which lost 9 bases and 8 bases, there was a span of 20 bases. Germline lookup yields CDR1 LNHDA and CDR2 SQIVND (reference sequence). CDR3 sequence (DNA): TGTGCCAGCCAAGAGGACCCTCTGAAGGATGAGCAGTTCTTC. This translates into CASQEDPLKDEQFF.

The rearrangement joins TRBV14 to TRBJ1-2; D is ambiguous. Germline lookup yields CDR1 SGHDN and CDR2 FVKESK. The CDR3 sequence is 13 residues long. V was trimmed by 0 bases and J by 12 bases, leaving 14 bases between them. The CDR3: CASSQDPAGSNTF. The CDR3 region has the DNA TGTGCCAGCAGCCAAGACCCGGCGGGTAGTAACACCTTC.

The chain combines TRBV7-2 with TRBJ2-5, with D tentatively TRBD2 (5 bases). CDR1 SGHTA and CDR2 FQGNSA come from the germline V gene. This CDR3 contains 15 residues. V lost 0 bases to trimming and J lost 5 bases, with 13 bases between them. DNA of the CDR3: TGTGCCAGCAGCTTAGCGGCTCTCGGGGTCGAGACCCAGTACTTC. Its translation: CASSLAALGVETQYF.

The chain joins TRBV27 to TRBJ1-6; a possible D gene is TRBD1 (6 bases). The germline CDR1 and CDR2 sequences are MNHEY and SMNVEV (reference sequence). CDR3 length: 17 amino acids. With 5 bases removed from V and 0 bases from J, the gap between germline ends came to 14 bases. CDR3 protein: CASSQWTDSSYNSPLHF. The CDR3, as DNA: TGTGCCAGCAGTCAATGGACGGACAGCTCCTATAATTCACCCCTCCACTTT.

This clone appeared a few times. The chain carries TRBV7-2 and TRBJ1-2; a weak D match, TRBD1 (6 bases). CDR1 is SGHTA, CDR2 FQGNSA, per germline. V was clipped by 0 bases and J by 5 bases, with 13 bases between them. The CDR3 spans 15 residues. CDR3 sequence: CASSLAGPGAYGYTF. The CDR3 nucleotides read TGTGCCAGCAGCTTAGCGGGGCCAGGGGCGTATGGCTACACCTTC.

The V call is TRBV9, the J call TRBJ2-1; tentatively, D is TRBD2 (5 bases). From germline, CDR1 is SGDLS and CDR2 YYNGEE. There are 14 residues in the CDR3. Trimming shortened V by 0 bases and J by 9 bases, and 13 bases separated the two germline ends. The CDR3 DNA is TGTGCCAGCAGCGTAGGGCCCTCGGGAAGTGAGCAGTTCTTC. Encoded protein: CASSVGPSGSEQFF.

With regard to this clone: Other DNA sequences from this sample encode an identical CDR3 as well. The chain couples TRBV29-1 to TRBJ2-5; D perhaps matches TRBD2 (5 bases). The CDR3 has 13 residues. From germline, CDR1 is SQVTM and CDR2 ANQGSEA. Trimming took 4 bases from V and 5 from J, leaving 14 bases between them. The CDR3 DNA reads TGCAGCGTTGTTCGGGGTCCGGGGGAGACCCAGTACTTC. As protein: CSVVRGPGETQYF.

This chain connects TRBV2 to TRBJ1-2, with D hard to call. This CDR3 comprises 12 residues. The germline V and J ends were trimmed by 1 base and 6 bases, with 6 bases remaining between them. Germline CDR1 reads SNHLY; CDR2 reads FYNNEI. The CDR3 protein is CASSEEVNGYTF. As DNA, the CDR3 is TGTGCCAGCAGTGAAGAGGTGAATGGCTACACCTTC.

This clone was observed a few times. V and J are TRBV27 and TRBJ2-5, with D possibly being TRBD1 (5 bases). Germline CDR1 reads MNHEY; CDR2 reads SMNVEV (reference sequence). V lost 2 bases and J 4 bases, leaving 11 bases between the germline ends. There are 14 residues in the CDR3. The CDR3 coding sequence is TGTGCCAGCAGTTTAGCCAGGGCCCCAGAGACCCAGTACTTC. Its translation: CASSLARAPETQYF.

The chain employs TRBV6-1 and TRBJ2-1; 7 bases line up with TRBD1. The CDR3 length is 13 residues. After removal of 11 bases from V and 8 bases from J, the junction contained 12 bases not matched to a gene. CDR1 and CDR2 (germline): MNHNS, SASEGT. CDR3 DNA: TGTGCCTGTGACAGGGCACAGTACGATGAGCAGTTCTTC. It specifies CACDRAQYDEQFF.

The chain combines TRBV7-6 with TRBJ1-3; the match to TRBD1 covers 7 bases. CDR1 and CDR2 (germline): SGHVS, FNYEAQ. The CDR3 is 16 amino acids. The V gene end was trimmed by 1 base and the J gene end by 0 bases; junction bases not matched to a gene: 3. The CDR3 DNA reads TGTGCCAGCAGCTTAGAAGGGACAGTCTCTGGAAACACCATATATTTT. Translated, it gives CASSLEGTVSGNTIYF.

The chain employs TRBV7-3 and TRBJ2-2; D is undetermined. Trimming took 6 bases from V and 5 from J, leaving 10 bases between them. The germline gives CDR1 SGHTA, CDR2 FQGTGA. The CDR3 is 13 residues long. The CDR3 loop is CASRQRRTGELFF. The CDR3 bases are TGTGCCAGCAGACAGAGACGAACCGGGGAGCTGTTTTTT.

This chain connects TRBV15 to TRBJ2-7; D unclear. CDR1 and CDR2 (germline): LNHNV, YYDKDF (reference sequence). Trimming took off 1 base at V and 3 bases at J, with 7 bases between the two ends. The CDR3 length is 13 residues. In DNA form, the CDR3 reads TGTGCCACCAGCAGAGGGGTGATCTACGAGCAGTACTTC. It translates to CATSRGVIYEQYF.

The chain uses TRBV6-1 and TRBJ1-1; weak D call: TRBD1 (5 bases). V lost 6 bases and J lost 1, with 12 bases in between. This CDR3 comprises 14 residues. Germline-derived CDR1 and CDR2 are MNHNS and SASEGT. The CDR3 spells CASRSRAQNTEAFF. CDR3 in DNA: TGTGCCAGCAGGTCCAGGGCCCAGAACACTGAAGCTTTCTTT.

The chain joins TRBV7-9 to TRBJ2-2; D uncertain. Germline CDR1 reads SEHNR; CDR2 reads FQNEAQ (reference sequence). This CDR3 contains 17 residues. V shed 3 bases and J shed 2 bases, with 16 bases lying between them. Here the CDR3 reads CASSFAPTTVNTGELFF. The CDR3 DNA follows: TGTGCCAGCAGCTTCGCGCCTACAACAGTTAACACCGGGGAGCTGTTTTTT. Based on the CDR3 plus reference TRBV7-9 and TRBJ2-2, the full variable domain is DTGVSQNPRHKITKRGQNVTFRCDPISEHNRLYWYRQTLGQGPEFLTYFQNEAQLEKSRLLSDRFSAERPKGSFSTLEIQRTEQGDSAMYLCASSFAPTTVNTGELFFGEGSRLTVL.

The J gene is TRBJ1-2, the V gene TRBV7-9; D gene unclear. CDR3 length: 14 residues. V was clipped by 1 base and J by 7 bases, with 13 bases between them. CDR1 is SEHNR, CDR2 FQNEAQ, per germline (reference sequence). CDR3 bases: TGTGCCAGCAGCTTAGACCTCCTTTGGGGTGGCTACACCTTC. Protein product: CASSLDLLWGGYTF.

This clone has just a few counts. The gene calls are TRBV5-1 and TRBJ2-1, with TRBD1 as a possible D gene (6 bases). This CDR3 has 14 amino acids. Trimming cost V 4 bases and J 2 bases, with 10 bases left between them. Germline assignment: CDR1 SGHRS and CDR2 YFSETQ. The CDR3 nucleotides are TGCGCCAGCAGCGCACAGGGACCCTACAATGAGCAGTTCTTC. It yields the protein CASSAQGPYNEQFF. Based on the CDR3 plus reference TRBV5-1 and TRBJ2-1, the full variable domain is KAGVTQTPRYLIKTRGQQVTLSCSPISGHRSVSWYQQTPGQGLQFLFEYFSETQRNKGNFPGRFSGRQFSNSRSEMNVSTLELGDSALYLCASSAQGPYNEQFFGPGTRLTVL.

This chain uses TRBV5-1 with TRBJ1-3; D gene uncertain. CDR1 and CDR2 (germline): SGHRS, YFSETQ. V lost 1 base and J lost 1, with 9 bases in between. This CDR3 is built from 15 residues. CDR3 DNA: TGCGCCAGCAGCTTGAACAGTAATTCTGGAAACACCATATATTTT. Protein sequence: CASSLNSNSGNTIYF.

This clone was detected a few times. The chain combines TRBV7-2 with TRBJ1-1; no firm D call. With 0 bases removed from V and 4 bases from J, the gap between germline ends came to 12 bases. The CDR3 spans 15 residues. CDR1 is SGHTA, CDR2 FQGNSA, per germline. This CDR3 reads CASSLAARAGTEAFF. CDR3 in DNA: TGTGCCAGCAGCTTAGCTGCGAGGGCCGGCACTGAAGCTTTCTTT. Supplemented by reference TRBV7-2 and TRBJ1-1, the full variable domain reads GAGVSQSPSNKVTEKGKDVELRCDPISGHTALYWYRQSLGQGLEFLIYFQGNSAPDKSGLPSDRFSAERTGGSVSTLTIQRTQQEDSAVYLCASSLAARAGTEAFFGQGTRLTVV.

This clone was detected a few times. J is TRBJ1-4 and V is TRBV11-2; TRBD1 matches 12 bases. This CDR3 is built from 16 residues. Unmatched junction bases numbered 10, after V lost 4 bases and J lost 10 bases. Germline V gives CDR1 SGHAT, CDR2 FQNNGV. The CDR3 DNA follows: TGTGCCAGCAGCTCTCACCCGGGACAGGGGGCAGGAAAACTGTTTTTT. It codes for CASSSHPGQGAGKLFF.

In this sample, this clone turned up a few times. This chain links TRBV7-9 with TRBJ1-1, with D tentatively TRBD1 (6 bases). Germline V gives CDR1 SEHNR, CDR2 FQNEAQ (reference sequence). V was shortened by 1 base and J by 3 bases, with 15 bases between the two germline ends. This CDR3 spans 16 amino acids. CDR3 in amino acids: CASSLGSSGGHTEAFF. CDR3 DNA: TGTGCCAGCAGCTTAGGATCGTCGGGGGGCCACACTGAAGCTTTCTTT.

The rearrangement uses TRBV28 and TRBJ2-7; the D gene could be TRBD1 or TRBD2 (5 bases each). Germline values: CDR1 MDHEN, CDR2 SYDVKM. Trimming cost V 2 bases and J 6 bases, with 5 bases left between them. This CDR3 has 11 amino acids. Written as DNA, the CDR3 is TGTGCCAGCAGTTTAGGGGGCGAGCAGTACTTC. Its translation: CASSLGGEQYF. The variable domain in full, with the rest retrieved from reference TRBV28 and TRBJ2-7, is DVKVTQSSRYLVKRTGEKVFLECVQDMDHENMFWYRQDPGLGLRLIYFSYDVKMKEKGDIPEGYSVSREKKERFSLILESASTNQTSMYLCASSLGGEQYFGPGTRLTVT.

In its sample, this clone was seen a few times. V gene TRBV28 combines with J gene TRBJ1-3; D is unresolved. The CDR3 is 16 residues long. Between the trimmed V and J ends, which lost 6 bases and 0 bases, there was a span of 15 bases. From germline, CDR1 is MDHEN and CDR2 SYDVKM. The CDR3 DNA sequence: TGTGCCAGCAGCCCTACCACTCACAGCTCTGGAAACACCATATATTTT. Its translation is CASSPTTHSSGNTIYF.

This clone was picked up a small number of times. This chain joins TRBV5-1 and TRBJ2-3; D unresolved. Germline values: CDR1 SGHRS, CDR2 YFSETQ. The V end lost 3 bases, the J end lost 2 bases, and 10 bases lay between the germline ends. The CDR3 contains 14 residues. In DNA form, the CDR3 reads TGCGCCAGCAGCTCCGGGCTTTTCACAGATACGCAGTATTTT. Encoded protein: CASSSGLFTDTQYF.

This chain links TRBV7-2 with TRBJ2-5; D is undetermined. The CDR3 covers 13 residues. Trimming left V 2 bases short and J 6 bases short, with 10 bases between. The germline gives CDR1 SGHTA, CDR2 FQGNSA. This CDR3 reads CASSLSSRQTQYF. CDR3 DNA: TGTGCCAGCAGCTTATCTTCCAGGCAGACCCAGTACTTC.